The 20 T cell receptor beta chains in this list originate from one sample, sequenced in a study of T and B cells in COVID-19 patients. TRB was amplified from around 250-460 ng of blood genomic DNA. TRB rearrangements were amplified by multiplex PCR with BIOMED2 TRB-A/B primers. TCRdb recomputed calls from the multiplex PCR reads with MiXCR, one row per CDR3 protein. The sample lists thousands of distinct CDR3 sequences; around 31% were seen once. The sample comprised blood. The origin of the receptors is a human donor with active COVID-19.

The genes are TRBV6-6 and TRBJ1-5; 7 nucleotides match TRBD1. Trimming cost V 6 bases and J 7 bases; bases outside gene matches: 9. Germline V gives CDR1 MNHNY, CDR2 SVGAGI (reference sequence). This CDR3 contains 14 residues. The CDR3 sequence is CASRTGTAYQPQHF. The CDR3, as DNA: TGTGCCAGCAGGACCGGGACAGCATACCAGCCCCAGCATTTT.

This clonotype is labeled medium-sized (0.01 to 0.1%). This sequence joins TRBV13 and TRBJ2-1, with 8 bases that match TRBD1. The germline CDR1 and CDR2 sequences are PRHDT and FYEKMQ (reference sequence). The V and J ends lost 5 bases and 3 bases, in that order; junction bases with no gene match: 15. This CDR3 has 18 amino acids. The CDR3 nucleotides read TGTGCCAGCAGCCCGCAACCTCGACAGGGGAGTTTCTACAATGAGCAGTTCTTC. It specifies CASSPQPRQGSFYNEQFF.

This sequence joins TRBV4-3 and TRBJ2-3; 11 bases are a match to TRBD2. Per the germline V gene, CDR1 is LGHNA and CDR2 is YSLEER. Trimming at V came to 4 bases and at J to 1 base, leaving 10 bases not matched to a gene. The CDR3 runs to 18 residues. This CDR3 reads CASSLILAGDPGTDTQYF. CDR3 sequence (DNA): TGCGCCAGCAGCCTTATACTAGCGGGGGATCCTGGCACAGATACGCAGTATTTT.

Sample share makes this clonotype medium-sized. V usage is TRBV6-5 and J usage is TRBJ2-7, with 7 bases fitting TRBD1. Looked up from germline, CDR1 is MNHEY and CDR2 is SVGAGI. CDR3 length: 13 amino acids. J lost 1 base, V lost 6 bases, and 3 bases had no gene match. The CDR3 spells CASRGTASYEQYF. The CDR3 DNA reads TGTGCCAGCAGGGGGACAGCTTCCTACGAGCAGTACTTC.

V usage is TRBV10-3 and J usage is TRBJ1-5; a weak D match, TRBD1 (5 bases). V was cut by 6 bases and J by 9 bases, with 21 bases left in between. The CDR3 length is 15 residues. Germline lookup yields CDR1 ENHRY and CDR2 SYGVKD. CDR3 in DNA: TGTGCCATCAGCGAGGTCGGGCAGGGTCATGGGCCCCAGCATTTT. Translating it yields CAISEVGQGHGPQHF.

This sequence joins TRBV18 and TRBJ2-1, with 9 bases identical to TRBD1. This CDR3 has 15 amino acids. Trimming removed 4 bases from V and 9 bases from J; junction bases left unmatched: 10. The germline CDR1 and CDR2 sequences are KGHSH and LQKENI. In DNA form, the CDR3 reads TGTGCCAGCTCACGAGGACAGGGGTACCAGGGTGAGCAGTTCTTC. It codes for CASSRGQGYQGEQFF.

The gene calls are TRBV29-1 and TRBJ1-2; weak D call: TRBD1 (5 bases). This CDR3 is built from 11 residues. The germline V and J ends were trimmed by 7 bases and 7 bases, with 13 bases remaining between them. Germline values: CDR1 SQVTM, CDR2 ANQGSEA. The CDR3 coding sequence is TGCAGCGCCGTCGGGGGGGGTGGCTACACCTTC. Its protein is CSAVGGGGYTF.

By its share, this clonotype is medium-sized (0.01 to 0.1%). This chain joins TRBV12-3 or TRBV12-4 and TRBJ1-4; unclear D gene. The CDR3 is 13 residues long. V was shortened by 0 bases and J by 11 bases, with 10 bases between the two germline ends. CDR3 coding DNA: TGTGCCAGCAGTTTAGCGCTGGGGAAGAAACTGTTTTTT. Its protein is CASSLALGKKLFF.

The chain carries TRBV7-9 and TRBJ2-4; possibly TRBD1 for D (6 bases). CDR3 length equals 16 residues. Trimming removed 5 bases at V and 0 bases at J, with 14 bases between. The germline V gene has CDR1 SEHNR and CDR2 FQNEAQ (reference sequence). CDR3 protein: CASSRDGGLAKNIQYF. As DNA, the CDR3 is TGTGCCAGCAGCCGCGATGGGGGCCTAGCCAAAAACATTCAGTACTTC.

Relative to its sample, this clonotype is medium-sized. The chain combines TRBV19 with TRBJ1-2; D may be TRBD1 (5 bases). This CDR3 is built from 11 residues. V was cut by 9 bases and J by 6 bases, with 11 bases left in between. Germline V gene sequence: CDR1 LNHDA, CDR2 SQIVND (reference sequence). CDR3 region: CASLAGHGYTF. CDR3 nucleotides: TGTGCCAGCCTGGCAGGGCATGGCTACACCTTC.

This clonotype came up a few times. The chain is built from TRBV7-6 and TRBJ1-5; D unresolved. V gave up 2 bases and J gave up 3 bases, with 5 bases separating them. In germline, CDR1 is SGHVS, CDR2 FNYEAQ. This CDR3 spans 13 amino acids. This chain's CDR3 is CASSLNVNQPQHF. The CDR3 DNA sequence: TGTGCCAGCAGCTTAAACGTCAATCAGCCCCAGCATTTT.

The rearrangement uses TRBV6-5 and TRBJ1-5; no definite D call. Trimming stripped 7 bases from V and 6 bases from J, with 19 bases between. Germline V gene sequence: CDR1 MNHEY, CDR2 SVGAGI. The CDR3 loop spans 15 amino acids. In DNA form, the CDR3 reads TGTGCCAGCAAATGGACGTATACTTCGGGTCAGCCCCAGCATTTT. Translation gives CASKWTYTSGQPQHF.

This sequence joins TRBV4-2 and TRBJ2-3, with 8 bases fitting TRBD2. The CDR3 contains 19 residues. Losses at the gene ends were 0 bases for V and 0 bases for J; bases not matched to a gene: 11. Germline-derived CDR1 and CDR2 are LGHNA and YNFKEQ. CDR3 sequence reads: CASSQEIAGPAASTDTQYF. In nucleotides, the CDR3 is TGTGCCAGCAGCCAAGAAATAGCGGGGCCCGCTGCTAGCACAGATACGCAGTATTTT.

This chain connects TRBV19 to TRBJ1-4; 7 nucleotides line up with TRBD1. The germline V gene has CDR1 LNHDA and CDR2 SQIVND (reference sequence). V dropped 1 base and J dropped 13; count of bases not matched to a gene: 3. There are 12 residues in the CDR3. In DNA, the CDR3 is TGTGCCAGTAGTATAGGGACAGGTGGACTGTTTTTT. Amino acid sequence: CASSIGTGGLFF.

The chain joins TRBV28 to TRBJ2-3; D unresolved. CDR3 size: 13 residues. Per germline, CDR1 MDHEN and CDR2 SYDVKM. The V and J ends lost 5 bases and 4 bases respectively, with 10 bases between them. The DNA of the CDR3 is TGTGCCAGCAGTCCCCGTGGTTCAGATACGCAGTATTTT. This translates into CASSPRGSDTQYF.

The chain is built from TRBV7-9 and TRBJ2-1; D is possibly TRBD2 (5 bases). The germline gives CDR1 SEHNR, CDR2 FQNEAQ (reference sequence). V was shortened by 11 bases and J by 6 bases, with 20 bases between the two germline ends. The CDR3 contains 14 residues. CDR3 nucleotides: TGTGCCGCCAGAGGGAGTAGCCGAGGCAATGAGCAGTTCTTC. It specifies CAARGSSRGNEQFF.

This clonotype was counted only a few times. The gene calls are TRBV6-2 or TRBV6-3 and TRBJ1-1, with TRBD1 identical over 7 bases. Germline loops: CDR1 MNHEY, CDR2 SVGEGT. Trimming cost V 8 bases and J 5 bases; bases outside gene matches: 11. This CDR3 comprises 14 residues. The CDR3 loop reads CASGWDSFWTEAFF. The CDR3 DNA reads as TGTGCCAGCGGATGGGACAGCTTTTGGACTGAAGCTTTCTTT.

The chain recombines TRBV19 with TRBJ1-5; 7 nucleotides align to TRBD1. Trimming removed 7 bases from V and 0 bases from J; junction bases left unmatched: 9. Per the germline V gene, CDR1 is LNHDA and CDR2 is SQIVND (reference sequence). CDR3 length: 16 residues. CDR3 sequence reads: CASTLQTGHSNQPQHF. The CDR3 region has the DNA TGTGCCAGTACCTTACAGACAGGGCATAGCAATCAGCCCCAGCATTTT.

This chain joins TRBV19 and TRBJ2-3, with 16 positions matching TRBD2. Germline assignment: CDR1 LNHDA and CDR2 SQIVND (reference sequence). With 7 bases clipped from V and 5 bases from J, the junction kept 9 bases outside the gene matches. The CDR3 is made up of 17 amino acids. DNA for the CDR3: TGTGCCAGTACTACCGGGACTAGCGGGGGGGCCGTAGATACGCAGTATTTT. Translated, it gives CASTTGTSGGAVDTQYF.

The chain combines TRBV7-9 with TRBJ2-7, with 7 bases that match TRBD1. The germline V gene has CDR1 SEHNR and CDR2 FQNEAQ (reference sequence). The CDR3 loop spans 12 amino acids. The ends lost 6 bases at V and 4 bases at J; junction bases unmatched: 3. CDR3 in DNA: TGTGCCAGCAGTGCACAGGGGTACGAGCAGTACTTC. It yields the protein CASSAQGYEQYF.